This is a list of T cell receptor beta chains from one sample in a study of blood T cell repertoires in COVID-19. Assay: immunoSEQ multiplex PCR; the TCRdb copy retains only in-frame clones and omits some. The data hold under 300,000 clones, with about 82% observed a single time. Sequenced input: peripheral blood. The receptor source for this set is an older man with acute or convalescent COVID-19. The CDR3 runs from the conserved cysteine through the conserved F or W. The D gene is left open where the match is weak. Expanded clones get a size class; other rows say once, few or many, or leave the size out.

clone size: -
D gene: TRBD2
V gene: TRBV19
J gene: TRBJ2-1
CDR3 DNA: TGTGCCAGTAGTATCGGACTAGCCCCCAATGAGCAGTTCTTC
CDR3 protein: CASSIGLAPNEQFF

clone size: -
D gene: -
V gene: TRBV27
J gene: TRBJ1-5
CDR3 DNA: TGTGCCAGCAGTCTTGGGGGGGTCTACAATCAGCCCCAGCATTTT
CDR3 protein: CASSLGGVYNQPQHF

clone size: -
D gene: TRBD1
V gene: TRBV2
J gene: TRBJ1-6
CDR3 DNA: TGTGCCAGCAGTTCGGGACAGGGGACTTCACCCCTCCACTTT
CDR3 protein: CASSSGQGTSPLHF

clone size: -
D gene: TRBD1
V gene: TRBV2
J gene: TRBJ2-2
CDR3 DNA: TGTGCCAGCAGTGAGGGGCAGGGGGTAGGCGGGGAGCTGTTTTTT
CDR3 protein: CASSEGQGVGGELFF

clone size: -
D gene: -
V gene: TRBV28
J gene: TRBJ2-2
CDR3 DNA: TGTGCCAGCAGTTTATTGCAGGGCGCCGGGGAGCTGTTTTTT
CDR3 protein: CASSLLQGAGELFF

clone size: -
D gene: TRBD2
V gene: TRBV28
J gene: TRBJ2-1
CDR3 DNA: TGTGCCAGCAGTTTAATAGCGGGGGGGCGAAATGAGCAGTTCTTC
CDR3 protein: CASSLIAGGRNEQFF

clone size: -
D gene: -
V gene: TRBV19
J gene: TRBJ1-3
CDR3 DNA: TGTGCCAGTCAAACAGGGAGCTCTGGAAACACCATATATTTT
CDR3 protein: CASQTGSSGNTIYF

clone size: -
D gene: -
V gene: TRBV7-6
J gene: TRBJ1-6
CDR3 DNA: TGTGCCAGCAGCCGATACAGGGCCGATAATTCACCCCTCCACTTT
CDR3 protein: CASSRYRADNSPLHF

clone size: -
D gene: TRBD1
V gene: TRBV27
J gene: TRBJ2-6
CDR3 DNA: TGTGCCAGCAGTTTACAGGGGACAGGGTCCCCTGGGGCCAACGTCCTGACTTTC
CDR3 protein: CASSLQGTGSPGANVLTF

clone size: -
D gene: -
V gene: TRBV15
J gene: TRBJ1-6
CDR3 DNA: TGTGCCACCAGCAGAGGTAGGAATAGCTCACCCCTCCACTTT
CDR3 protein: CATSRGRNSSPLHF

clone size: few
D gene: TRBD1
V gene: TRBV5-1
J gene: TRBJ1-6
CDR3 DNA: TGCGCCAGCAGCCGGGACAGCTACGGGGATTCACCCCTCCACTTT
CDR3 protein: CASSRDSYGDSPLHF

clone size: -
D gene: -
V gene: TRBV5-1
J gene: TRBJ2-3
CDR3 DNA: TGCGCCAGCAGCCCTGGCCCCGGGGTTAGCACAGATACGCAGTATTTT
CDR3 protein: CASSPGPGVSTDTQYF

clone size: -
D gene: TRBD1
V gene: TRBV6-4
J gene: TRBJ1-5
CDR3 DNA: TGTGCCAGCAGTTCCGGGACAGGGACAGCCCAGCATTTT
CDR3 protein: CASSSGTGTAQHF

clone size: -
D gene: TRBD1
V gene: TRBV27
J gene: TRBJ1-2
CDR3 DNA: TGTGCCAGCAGGCCAACAGGGGTGAGGTATGGCTACACCTTC
CDR3 protein: CASRPTGVRYGYTF

clone size: -
D gene: -
V gene: TRBV6-5
J gene: TRBJ2-2
CDR3 DNA: TGTGCCAGCCGCGCAGGCACGAACACCGGGGAGCTGTTTTTT
CDR3 protein: CASRAGTNTGELFF

clone size: -
D gene: TRBD1
V gene: TRBV5-1
J gene: TRBJ1-2
CDR3 DNA: TGCGCCAGCAGCTCGCCGGACAGGGCCACGAACTATGGCTACACCTTC
CDR3 protein: CASSSPDRATNYGYTF

clone size: -
D gene: -
V gene: TRBV18
J gene: TRBJ1-6
CDR3 DNA: TGTGCCAGCTCACCCCCCTCGCAGGGTGGCTCACCCCTCCACTTT
CDR3 protein: CASSPPSQGGSPLHF

clone size: -
D gene: TRBD1
V gene: TRBV5-4
J gene: TRBJ2-3
CDR3 DNA: TGTGCCAGCAGCGCGGGACAGGGGGTGGGAGATACGCAGTATTTT
CDR3 protein: CASSAGQGVGDTQYF

clone size: -
D gene: -
V gene: TRBV5-4
J gene: TRBJ2-3
CDR3 DNA: TGTGCCAGCAGCCAGGATTCTGGGACAGATACGCAGTATTTT
CDR3 protein: CASSQDSGTDTQYF

clone size: -
D gene: TRBD1
V gene: TRBV7-9
J gene: TRBJ1-6
CDR3 DNA: TGTGCCAGCAGCTCCCCGACAGGGTCTAATTCACCCCTCCACTTT
CDR3 protein: CASSSPTGSNSPLHF

clone size: -
D gene: TRBD1
V gene: TRBV10-3
J gene: TRBJ1-5
CDR3 DNA: TGTGCCATCAGTGAGTCCTGGACAGGGAAGAGCAATCAGCCCCAGCATTTT
CDR3 protein: CAISESWTGKSNQPQHF

clone size: few
D gene: -
V gene: TRBV24-1
J gene: TRBJ2-7
CDR3 DNA: TGTGCCACCAGTGATTTGAGACAGGCTACCTACGAGCAGTACTTC
CDR3 protein: CATSDLRQATYEQYF

clone size: -
D gene: TRBD1
V gene: TRBV5-8
J gene: TRBJ1-4
CDR3 DNA: TGTGCCAGCAGCCGGGGACAGGGGGATGAAAAACTGTTTTTT
CDR3 protein: CASSRGQGDEKLFF

clone size: -
D gene: TRBD1
V gene: TRBV28
J gene: TRBJ2-5
CDR3 DNA: TGTGCCAGCACCCTCAGGGGCAGGGGGACCCATCGCCAAGAGACCCAGTACTTC
CDR3 protein: CASTLRGRGTHRQETQYF

clone size: few
D gene: -
V gene: TRBV15
J gene: TRBJ1-4
CDR3 DNA: TGTGCCACCAGCAGGACAGTTAATGAAAAACTGTTTTTT
CDR3 protein: CATSRTVNEKLFF

clone size: -
D gene: -
V gene: TRBV9
J gene: TRBJ2-2
CDR3 DNA: TGTGCCAGCAGCGAGCGACAGCCAACCACCGGGGAGCTGTTTTTT
CDR3 protein: CASSERQPTTGELFF

clone size: -
D gene: TRBD1
V gene: TRBV12-3/TRBV12-4
J gene: TRBJ1-1
CDR3 DNA: TGTGCCAGCAGTTTAGAGGCGACAGGGGTGGCTTTCTTT
CDR3 protein: CASSLEATGVAFF

clone size: few
D gene: -
V gene: TRBV16
J gene: TRBJ1-4
CDR3 DNA: TGTGCCAGCAGCCAATCCGGACACAATGAAAAACTGTTTTTT
CDR3 protein: CASSQSGHNEKLFF

clone size: -
D gene: TRBD1
V gene: TRBV5-1
J gene: TRBJ2-5
CDR3 DNA: TGCGCCAGCAGCAGGAGGACAGGGATACAAGAGACCCAGTACTTC
CDR3 protein: CASSRRTGIQETQYF

clone size: -
D gene: TRBD1
V gene: TRBV2
J gene: TRBJ1-2
CDR3 DNA: TGTGCCAGCAGTGAAAGGGGCAGGGGGCAGGGTGGCTACACCTTC
CDR3 protein: CASSERGRGQGGYTF

clone size: -
D gene: TRBD1
V gene: TRBV18
J gene: TRBJ2-3
CDR3 DNA: TGTGCCAGCTCACCACCGACAGGGGGCCAAGATACGCAGTATTTT
CDR3 protein: CASSPPTGGQDTQYF

clone size: -
D gene: -
V gene: TRBV7-9
J gene: TRBJ2-3
CDR3 DNA: TGTGCCAGCAGCTTAGAGGCCTACAGGGATTGGAATACGCAGTATTTT
CDR3 protein: CASSLEAYRDWNTQYF

clone size: -
D gene: TRBD1
V gene: TRBV7-9
J gene: TRBJ1-3
CDR3 DNA: TGTGCCAGCAGCTTAGCCCAGGGGGTAGACTCTGGAAACACCATATATTTT
CDR3 protein: CASSLAQGVDSGNTIYF

clone size: once
D gene: -
V gene: TRBV4-3
J gene: TRBJ2-3
CDR3 DNA: TGCGCCAGCAGCCGGAGCCATGAGGCAGATACGCAGTATTTT
CDR3 protein: CASSRSHEADTQYF

clone size: -
D gene: -
V gene: TRBV29-1
J gene: TRBJ1-1
CDR3 DNA: TGCAGCGTTATCGTTTCTGGGGGGGCCAGTGAAGCTTTCTTT
CDR3 protein: CSVIVSGGASEAFF

clone size: -
D gene: TRBD2
V gene: TRBV19
J gene: TRBJ2-1
CDR3 DNA: TGTGCCAGTAGTCTGATACTAGCGGGGATTTATGAGCAGTTCTTC
CDR3 protein: CASSLILAGIYEQFF

clone size: -
D gene: TRBD1
V gene: TRBV6-5
J gene: TRBJ1-1
CDR3 DNA: TGTGCCAGCAGCGGACAGGGAGGTGGGGACACTGAAGCTTTCTTT
CDR3 protein: CASSGQGGGDTEAFF

clone size: -
D gene: -
V gene: TRBV2
J gene: TRBJ2-7
CDR3 DNA: TGTGCCAGCAGTGAAGCTAGCTTTACCTACGAGCAGTACTTC
CDR3 protein: CASSEASFTYEQYF

clone size: -
D gene: TRBD1
V gene: TRBV19
J gene: TRBJ1-1
CDR3 DNA: TGTGCCAGTAGTATTCAGGGGGCCCCTGAAGCTTTCTTT
CDR3 protein: CASSIQGAPEAFF

clone size: -
D gene: TRBD1
V gene: TRBV9
J gene: TRBJ1-6
CDR3 DNA: TGTGCCAGCGGCGGGACAGACCTCTATAATTCACCCCTCCACTTT
CDR3 protein: CASGGTDLYNSPLHF

clone size: -
D gene: -
V gene: TRBV20-1
J gene: TRBJ2-7
CDR3 DNA: TGCAGTGCTAGAAGGGGACAACAGTACTTC
CDR3 protein: CSARRGQQYF

clone size: -
D gene: -
V gene: TRBV7-2
J gene: TRBJ2-7
CDR3 DNA: TGTGCCAGCAGCTTAGAGGGGCAGCTTCTCACCTACGAGCAGTACTTC
CDR3 protein: CASSLEGQLLTYEQYF

clone size: -
D gene: -
V gene: TRBV19
J gene: TRBJ2-7
CDR3 DNA: TGTGCCAGTAGTCCAACGGGTGTTTTTTACGAGCAGTACTTC
CDR3 protein: CASSPTGVFYEQYF

clone size: few
D gene: TRBD1
V gene: TRBV3-1/TRBV3-2
J gene: TRBJ1-2
CDR3 DNA: TGTGCCAGCACCTCAACAGGGGGCTATGGCTACACCTTC
CDR3 protein: CASTSTGGYGYTF

clone size: -
D gene: -
V gene: TRBV28
J gene: TRBJ2-1
CDR3 DNA: TGTGCCAGCAGTTCCGACAGGCCTCCTCTCAATGAGCAGTTCTTC
CDR3 protein: CASSSDRPPLNEQFF

clone size: -
D gene: TRBD1
V gene: TRBV18
J gene: TRBJ1-2
CDR3 DNA: TGTGCCAGCTCCGTCGCCGGGACAGGGATCGGCTACACCTTC
CDR3 protein: CASSVAGTGIGYTF

clone size: -
D gene: -
V gene: TRBV12-3/TRBV12-4
J gene: TRBJ1-1
CDR3 DNA: TGTGCCAGCAGCCGGGGGAACACTGAAGCTTTCTTT
CDR3 protein: CASSRGNTEAFF

clone size: -
D gene: -
V gene: TRBV6-5
J gene: TRBJ1-1
CDR3 DNA: TGTGCCAGCAGTTACGGACTAGGGGCGAGCACTGAAGCTTTCTTT
CDR3 protein: CASSYGLGASTEAFF

clone size: -
D gene: TRBD2
V gene: TRBV13
J gene: TRBJ2-1
CDR3 DNA: TGTGCCAGCAGCCCCCCGGGAGGTGAGCAGTTCTTC
CDR3 protein: CASSPPGGEQFF

clone size: -
D gene: -
V gene: TRBV20-1
J gene: TRBJ2-1
CDR3 DNA: TGCAGTGCTAGAGGGCTTGATGAGCAGTTCTTC
CDR3 protein: CSARGLDEQFF